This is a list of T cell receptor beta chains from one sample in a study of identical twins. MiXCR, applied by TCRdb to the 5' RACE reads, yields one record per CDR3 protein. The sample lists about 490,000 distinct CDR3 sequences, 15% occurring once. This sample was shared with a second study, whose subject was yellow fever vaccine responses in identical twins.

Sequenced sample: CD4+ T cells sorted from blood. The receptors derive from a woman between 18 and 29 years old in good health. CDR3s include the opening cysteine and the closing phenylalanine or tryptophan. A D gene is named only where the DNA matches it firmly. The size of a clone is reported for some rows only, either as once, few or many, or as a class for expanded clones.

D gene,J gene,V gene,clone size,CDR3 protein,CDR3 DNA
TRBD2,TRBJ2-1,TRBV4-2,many,CASSQDGGGSSYNEQFF,TGTGCCAGCAGCCAAGATGGCGGGGGGAGCTCCTACAATGAGCAGTTCTTC
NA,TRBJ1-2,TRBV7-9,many,CASSLVQFYGYTF,TGTGCCAGCAGCTTAGTCCAATTCTATGGCTACACCTTC
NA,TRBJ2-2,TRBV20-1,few,CCARVPGPPPLSSGNTGELFF,TGCTGTGCTAGAGTCCCCGGGCCACCTCCTTTATCGTCCGGGAACACCGGGGAGCTGTTTTTT
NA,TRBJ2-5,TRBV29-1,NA,CSVEGGGRRGRETQYF,TGCAGCGTTGAAGGGGGCGGCCGGAGGGGGCGAGAGACCCAGTACTTC
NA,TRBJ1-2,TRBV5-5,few,CASSLLGGKGENYGYTF,TGTGCCAGCAGCTTGTTGGGGGGCAAGGGGGAAAACTATGGCTACACCTTC
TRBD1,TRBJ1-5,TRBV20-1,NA,CSARDWRQGDQPQHF,TGCAGTGCTAGAGATTGGAGACAGGGGGATCAGCCCCAGCATTTT
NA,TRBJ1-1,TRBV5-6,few,CASSWGFTGGNTEAFF,TGTGCCAGCAGCTGGGGATTCACAGGAGGGAACACTGAAGCTTTCTTT
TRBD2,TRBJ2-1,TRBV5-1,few,CASSLSLAAYNEQFF,TGCGCCAGCAGCTTGAGTCTAGCGGCCTACAATGAGCAGTTCTTC
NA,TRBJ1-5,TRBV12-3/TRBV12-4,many,CASSLGNGAQHF,TGTGCCAGCAGTTTAGGAAACGGGGCCCAGCATTTT
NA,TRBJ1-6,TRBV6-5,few,CASSYQGWNSPLHF,TGTGCCAGCAGTTACCAGGGGTGGAATTCACCCCTCCACTTT
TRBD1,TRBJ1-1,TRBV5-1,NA,CASSPRGQGTTEAFF,TGCGCCAGCAGCCCCAGAGGACAGGGAACCACTGAAGCTTTCTTT
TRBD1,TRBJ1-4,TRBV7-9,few,CASSSRDRGEKLFF,TGTGCCAGCAGCAGCCGGGACAGGGGTGAAAAACTGTTTTTT
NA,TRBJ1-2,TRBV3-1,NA,CASSPNGNYGYTF,TGTGCCAGCAGCCCAAACGGAAACTATGGCTACACCTTC
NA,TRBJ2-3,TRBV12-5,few,CASGSGLINPSTDTQYF,TGTGCTAGTGGTTCCGGGCTCATAAACCCCTCCACAGATACGCAGTATTTT
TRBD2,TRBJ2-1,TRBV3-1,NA,CASTPRLAVYNEQFF,TGTGCCAGCACCCCCCGACTAGCAGTCTACAATGAGCAGTTCTTC